Each of the 30 T cell receptor beta chains below was sequenced from the same sample in a study of blood T cell repertoires in COVID-19. Using immunoSEQ multiplex PCR, the repertoire was profiled, and TCRdb retains in-frame clones only, with some absent. The top ten clones hold 0.99% of a sample with around 160,000 clones, approximately 90% of them seen once. The sequencing input was peripheral blood. These receptors originate from a man between 18 and 29 years old with acute or convalescent COVID-19.

The sample holds one count of this clone. The chain has TRBV7-3 and TRBJ2-3, with 8 bases fitting TRBD1. The V gene's germline CDR1 is SGHTA and CDR2 FQGTGA. The V gene end was trimmed by 4 bases and the J gene end by 4 bases; junction bases not matched to a gene: 7. This CDR3 is 15 amino acids long. CDR3 loop: CASSWGTGVSDTQYF. The CDR3 region has the DNA TGTGCCAGCAGCTGGGGGACAGGTGTGTCAGATACGCAGTATTTT. Full variable domain (remainder filled in from reference TRBV7-3 and TRBJ2-3): GAGVSQTPSNKVTEKGKYVELRCDPISGHTALYWYRQSLGQGPEFLIYFQGTGAADDSGLPNDRFFAVRPEGSVSTLKIQRTERGDSAVYLCASSWGTGVSDTQYFGPGTRLTVL.

The CDR3: CASSSWDITYFF. DNA for the CDR3: TGTGCCAGCAGTTCCTGGGACATAACGTATTTTTTT. The chain links TRBV28 to TRBJ1-4, with a weak D call TRBD1 (6 bases). Germline assignment: CDR1 MDHEN and CDR2 SYDVKM. The V end lost 4 bases, the J end lost 17 bases, and 17 bases lay between the germline ends. The CDR3 length is 12 residues.

The V call is TRBV9, the J call TRBJ2-7; 13 bases match TRBD2. Trimming removed 3 bases from V and 7 bases from J; junction bases left unmatched: 10. This CDR3 spans 16 amino acids. Germline loops: CDR1 SGDLS, CDR2 YYNGEE. CDR3 nucleotides: TGTGCCAGCAGCGCCGGACTAGCGGGGGTAGTGGAAGAGCAGTACTTC. Protein: CASSAGLAGVVEEQYF.

This chain links TRBV27 with TRBJ2-5, with 9 bases lining up with TRBD2. Germline V lookup: CDR1 MNHEY, CDR2 SMNVEV (reference sequence). V lost 3 bases to trimming and J lost 3 bases; unmatched junction nucleotides: 8. The CDR3 covers 16 residues. CDR3 in DNA: TGTGCCAGCAGTTTCGACCGACTAGCGGCTAAAGAGACCCAGTACTTC. Translated, it gives CASSFDRLAAKETQYF.

The chain couples TRBV6-5 to TRBJ1-5, with 8 bases that match TRBD1. Germline V CDR1 and CDR2: MNHEY, SVGAGI. The CDR3 covers 15 residues. V was pared by 7 bases and J by 4 bases, with 9 bases of the junction left unmatched. This CDR3 reads CASIETGGLNQPQHF. The CDR3 DNA reads as TGTGCCAGCATAGAAACAGGGGGGTTGAATCAGCCCCAGCATTTT.

This sequence joins TRBV24-1 and TRBJ1-1; 7 bases agree with TRBD1. Germline V gene data show CDR1 as KGHDR and CDR2 as SFDVKD. Trimming removed 5 bases from V and 4 bases from J; junction bases left unmatched: 3. This CDR3 is built from 13 residues. CDR3 region: CATSGQGGTEAFF. The CDR3 DNA is TGTGCCACCAGTGGACAGGGAGGCACTGAAGCTTTCTTT.

This clone was picked up one time. The chain uses TRBV7-9 and TRBJ2-5; a possible D gene is TRBD1 (5 bases). CDR1 and CDR2 from the germline V gene are SEHNR and FQNEAQ (reference sequence). The germline V and J ends were trimmed by 5 bases and 5 bases, with 12 bases remaining between them. This CDR3 region has 13 residues. In DNA, the CDR3 is TGTGCCAGCAGCCCAGGGAACCGGGAGACCCAGTACTTC. Its protein product is CASSPGNRETQYF.

The chain uses TRBV19 and TRBJ1-5, with D maybe TRBD1 (5 bases). In germline, CDR1 is LNHDA, CDR2 SQIVND (reference sequence). Trimming removed 5 bases from V and 0 bases from J, with 11 bases in between. CDR3 length: 15 residues. In DNA form, the CDR3 reads TGTGCCAGTAGTTCGGGACTGAATAGCAATCAGCCCCAGCATTTT. It encodes CASSSGLNSNQPQHF.

The chain uses TRBV30 and TRBJ2-6; tentative D call: TRBD2 (5 bases). Germline CDR1 reads GTSNPN; CDR2 reads SVGIG (reference sequence). Trimming removed 8 bases at V and 1 base at J, with 15 bases between. The CDR3 consists of 15 residues. This CDR3 is CAKSLGESGANVLTF. The CDR3 DNA sequence: TGTGCCAAAAGCCTTGGGGAGTCTGGGGCCAACGTCCTGACTTTC.

There are a few counts of this clone. The chain is built from TRBV24-1 and TRBJ2-2, with D unclear. The CDR3 length is 12 residues. Germline V gene sequence: CDR1 KGHDR, CDR2 SFDVKD. The germline V and J ends were trimmed by 6 bases and 2 bases, with 3 bases remaining between them. The DNA for the CDR3 is TGTGCCACCAGTCTCAACACCGGGGAGCTGTTTTTT. It translates to CATSLNTGELFF.

The chain employs TRBV5-6 and TRBJ1-5; D is ambiguous. The CDR3 is made up of 14 amino acids. V was cut by 0 bases and J by 2 bases, with 6 bases left in between. Germline V gene data show CDR1 as SGHDT and CDR2 as YYEEEE. The CDR3 DNA reads TGTGCCAGCAGCTTGGGGGGAGGCAATCAGCCCCAGCATTTT. Translation gives CASSLGGGNQPQHF. Full variable domain (missing parts from reference TRBV5-6 and TRBJ1-5): DAGVTQSPTHLIKTRGQQVTLRCSPKSGHDTVSWYQQALGQGPQFIFQYYEEEERQRGNFPDRFSGHQFPNYSSELNVNALLLGDSALYLCASSLGGGNQPQHFGDGTRLSIL.

This rearrangement joins TRBV12-3 or TRBV12-4 to TRBJ1-1; D gene uncertain. The germline V and J ends were trimmed by 5 bases and 2 bases, with 9 bases remaining between them. This CDR3 spans 13 amino acids. CDR3 nucleotides: TGTGCCAGCAGTCCGGGAATCAACACTGAAGCTTTCTTT. Amino acid sequence: CASSPGINTEAFF.

The J gene is TRBJ1-1, the V gene TRBV15, with TRBD1 matching 9 bases. Germline V gene data show CDR1 as LNHNV and CDR2 as YYDKDF (reference sequence). This CDR3 region has 13 residues. With V trimmed by 7 bases and J by 1 base, 1 base remained unmatched. This chain's CDR3 is CATTDRGNTEAFF. The CDR3 coding sequence is TGTGCCACCACGGACAGGGGGAACACTGAAGCTTTCTTT.

The chain couples TRBV7-9 to TRBJ1-1; D perhaps matches TRBD1 (5 bases). The CDR3 has 12 residues. The ends were cut back, 5 bases at V and 7 bases at J, with 11 bases in the middle. Per germline, CDR1 SEHNR and CDR2 FQNEAQ (reference sequence). CDR3 coding DNA: TGTGCCAGCAGCCCCGGGGGAGGTGAAGCTTTCTTT. Translating it yields CASSPGGGEAFF. The entire variable domain, with the rest obtained from reference TRBV7-9 and TRBJ1-1, is as follows: DTGVSQNPRHKITKRGQNVTFRCDPISEHNRLYWYRQTLGQGPEFLTYFQNEAQLEKSRLLSDRFSAERPKGSFSTLEIQRTEQGDSAMYLCASSPGGGEAFFGQGTRLTVV.

The chain combines TRBV6-5 with TRBJ1-6, with D hard to call. The ends were cut back, 6 bases at V and 4 bases at J, with 13 bases in the middle. This CDR3 spans 15 amino acids. Germline CDR1 reads MNHEY; CDR2 reads SVGAGI. The CDR3 DNA reads as TGTGCCAGCAGCCGCCTGGTGGCTTATAATTCACCCCTCCACTTT. It codes for CASSRLVAYNSPLHF.

The chain uses TRBV19 and TRBJ1-5; D is unresolved. V was shortened by 4 bases and J by 0 bases, with 13 bases between the two germline ends. The length of the CDR3 is 16 residues. The V gene's germline CDR1 is LNHDA and CDR2 SQIVND (reference sequence). The CDR3 sequence: CASSTTAAFSNQPQHF. The CDR3 bases are TGTGCCAGTAGTACTACAGCTGCCTTTAGCAATCAGCCCCAGCATTTT.

A single count supports this clone. The CDR3 region is CASSPRGSEQTQYF. The CDR3 DNA reads as TGTGCCAGCAGTCCCCGGGGTAGCGAACAGACCCAGTACTTC. V and J are TRBV28 and TRBJ2-5, with D perhaps matching TRBD2 (5 bases). CDR3 length: 14 amino acids. V lost 5 bases and J lost 6, with 16 bases in between. Germline V CDR1 and CDR2: MDHEN, SYDVKM.

The chain employs TRBV6-5 and TRBJ1-5, with 8 bases identical to TRBD1. This CDR3 is 14 amino acids long. The V segment lost 3 bases and the J segment 5 bases; nucleotides outside the gene matches: 3. CDR1 MNHEY and CDR2 SVGAGI come from the germline V gene. CDR3 nucleotide sequence: TGTGCCAGCAGTTATGGACAGGGAGATCAGCCCCAGCATTTT. It yields the protein CASSYGQGDQPQHF.

The rearrangement uses TRBV28 and TRBJ2-1, with 7 bases lining up with TRBD1. The CDR3 is 13 amino acids. V shed 6 bases and J 10 bases; nucleotides not matched to a gene: 9. Germline CDR1 MDHEN, CDR2 SYDVKM. The CDR3 bases are TGTGCCAGCAGACAAGCGGACAGGTCGGAGCAGTTCTTC. Amino acid sequence: CASRQADRSEQFF. Filled out from reference TRBV28 and TRBJ2-1, the complete variable domain reads DVKVTQSSRYLVKRTGEKVFLECVQDMDHENMFWYRQDPGLGLRLIYFSYDVKMKEKGDIPEGYSVSREKKERFSLILESASTNQTSMYLCASRQADRSEQFFGPGTRLTVL.

The chain recombines TRBV7-9 with TRBJ2-7; 9 bases line up with TRBD1. This CDR3 has 14 residues. The V gene end was trimmed by 5 bases and the J gene end by 5 bases; junction bases not matched to a gene: 7. Germline V gene sequence: CDR1 SEHNR, CDR2 FQNEAQ (reference sequence). CDR3 nucleotide sequence: TGTGCCAGCAGCCCCGGGACAGGGACACACGAGCAGTACTTC. Encoded protein: CASSPGTGTHEQYF.

The chain has TRBV6-5 and TRBJ2-2; D is perhaps TRBD1 (7 bases). The CDR3 contains 15 residues. Germline V lookup: CDR1 MNHEY, CDR2 SVGAGI. V dropped 4 bases and J dropped 5 bases, with 14 bases sitting between them. The CDR3 nucleotides are TGTGCCAGCAGTTTTGGCGGGACAGTTACCGGGGAGCTGTTTTTT. It is translated as CASSFGGTVTGELFF.

The CDR3 reads CASSISGNTDTQYF. The CDR3 nucleotides are TGTGCCAGTAGCATTAGCGGGAACACAGATACGCAGTATTTT. J is TRBJ2-3 and V is TRBV19, with 8 bases lining up with TRBD2. Trimming took 6 bases from V and 2 from J; bases not matched to a gene: 4. The CDR3 runs 14 residues. CDR1 and CDR2 from the germline V gene are LNHDA and SQIVND (reference sequence).

This clone came up a few times. This chain connects TRBV18 to TRBJ1-2; 7 bases align to TRBD1. The V gene's germline CDR1 is KGHSH and CDR2 LQKENI. V trimming: 3 bases; J trimming: 4 bases; junction bases outside the gene matches: 11. CDR3 length: 16 amino acids. The CDR3 DNA reads as TGTGCCAGCTCACCTCCGGGACAGAGAAGTACCTATGGCTACACCTTC. Protein: CASSPPGQRSTYGYTF.

The chain carries TRBV30 and TRBJ1-4, with 7 bases that match TRBD1. Trimming took 8 bases from V and 2 from J; bases not matched to a gene: 8. The CDR3 loop spans 14 amino acids. Germline-derived CDR1 and CDR2 are GTSNPN and SVGIG (reference sequence). The CDR3 spells CAAEKGATNEKLFF. The CDR3 DNA reads TGTGCCGCCGAAAAGGGGGCCACTAATGAAAAACTGTTTTTT.

V and J are TRBV10-3 and TRBJ1-1; no clear D gene. Per germline, CDR1 ENHRY and CDR2 SYGVKD. The CDR3 length is 13 residues. Trimming removed 6 bases at V and 0 bases at J, with 8 bases between. This chain's CDR3 is CAISSGMNTEAFF. DNA of the CDR3: TGTGCCATCAGCTCAGGAATGAACACTGAAGCTTTCTTT.

The V gene is TRBV24-1, the J gene TRBJ2-3, with 12 bases that match TRBD2. Germline loops: CDR1 KGHDR, CDR2 SFDVKD. The CDR3 loop spans 17 amino acids. V dropped 4 bases and J dropped 0; count of bases not matched to a gene: 4. This chain's CDR3 is CATSEPGLAGSTDTQYF. CDR3 nucleotide sequence: TGTGCCACCAGTGAACCCGGACTAGCGGGGAGCACAGATACGCAGTATTTT.

The V call is TRBV2, the J call TRBJ2-5; TRBD2 aligns across 11 bases. Germline V gives CDR1 SNHLY, CDR2 FYNNEI. The CDR3 length is 15 residues. Trimming took 6 bases from V and 4 from J; bases not matched to a gene: 7. DNA for the CDR3: TGTGCCAGCAGCTTAGCGGGGGGGGCCCGAGAGACCCAGTACTTC. This codes for CASSLAGGARETQYF.

The gene calls are TRBV9 and TRBJ2-3; no definite D call. CDR3 length: 12 amino acids. The germline V gene encodes CDR1 SGDLS and CDR2 YYNGEE. V lost 2 bases and J lost 4, with 5 bases in between. Here the CDR3 DNA reads TGTGCCAGCAGCGTTAGCTCAGATACGCAGTATTTT. Protein: CASSVSSDTQYF.

The genes are TRBV30 and TRBJ1-2; D is possibly TRBD1 (5 bases). Trimming left V 6 bases short and J 5 bases short, with 19 bases between. Germline V gives CDR1 GTSNPN, CDR2 SVGIG (reference sequence). The CDR3 loop spans 14 amino acids. This CDR3 reads CACNPDNFAYGYTF. The DNA of the CDR3 is TGTGCCTGTAACCCGGACAACTTCGCATATGGCTACACCTTC.

The V and J genes are TRBV3-1 (or the pseudogene TRBV3-2) and TRBJ1-3, with TRBD1 matching 12 bases. The CDR3 contains 16 residues. Per germline, CDR1 LGHDT and CDR2 YNNKEL (reference sequence). Trimming took 5 bases from V and 2 from J; bases not matched to a gene: 4. CDR3 in DNA: TGTGCCAGCAGCGCCCGGGACAGGGGGCCTGGAAACACCATATATTTT. Its translation is CASSARDRGPGNTIYF.